A selection of T cell receptor beta chains follows, all from one sample in a study of early T cells in non-severe SARS-CoV-2 infection. TCRdb redid the calling of the 5' RACE reads with MiXCR, one entry per CDR3 protein. Of about 99,000 distinct CDR3 sequences listed, roughly 15% are singletons. Sample: whole blood. These receptor sequences come from an adult who was a healthcare worker with PCR-confirmed SARS-CoV-2 infection or an uninfected control (not recorded which). Both conserved end residues are part of each CDR3. The order of the fields is D gene, J gene, clone size, V gene, CDR3 DNA, CDR3 protein. The D gene is left open where the match is weak. Clone size is stated in some rows and not others, as once, few, many or a class when expanded.

D gene: .
J gene: TRBJ2-4
clone size: few
V gene: TRBV6-1
CDR3 DNA: TGTGCCAGCAGTACCACAGGATTTGTCAAAAACATTCAGTACTTC
CDR3 protein: CASSTTGFVKNIQYF

D gene: .
J gene: TRBJ2-7
clone size: .
V gene: TRBV12-3/TRBV12-4
CDR3 DNA: TGTGCCAGCAGTTTATTGACTACTCCCTACGAGCAGTACTTC
CDR3 protein: CASSLLTTPYEQYF

D gene: TRBD1
J gene: TRBJ1-3
clone size: .
V gene: TRBV13
CDR3 DNA: TGTGCCAGCAGGGACAGGGGATATGGAAACACCATATATTTT
CDR3 protein: CASRDRGYGNTIYF

D gene: .
J gene: TRBJ1-2
clone size: .
V gene: TRBV7-9
CDR3 DNA: TGTGCCAGCAGCTCCTCTGATGGGACCGGCCCAGGTGGCTACACCTTC
CDR3 protein: CASSSSDGTGPGGYTF

D gene: .
J gene: TRBJ1-1
clone size: .
V gene: TRBV5-5
CDR3 DNA: TGTGCCAGCAGCTCGACAGATAAACCTGAAGCTTTCTTT
CDR3 protein: CASSSTDKPEAFF

D gene: TRBD1
J gene: TRBJ2-7
clone size: few
V gene: TRBV12-3/TRBV12-4
CDR3 DNA: TGTGCCAGCAGTCCCCTGACAGGGGTCCCGTACGAGCAGTACTTC
CDR3 protein: CASSPLTGVPYEQYF

D gene: .
J gene: TRBJ1-3
clone size: .
V gene: TRBV20-1
CDR3 DNA: TGCAGTGCCCCGGACGGCTCTGGAAACACCATATATTTT
CDR3 protein: CSAPDGSGNTIYF

D gene: .
J gene: TRBJ2-7
clone size: few
V gene: TRBV7-6
CDR3 DNA: TGTGCCAGCAGCTTAGGTAGCAGGGTAGGTCTCTACGAGCAGTACTTC
CDR3 protein: CASSLGSRVGLYEQYF

D gene: .
J gene: TRBJ2-1
clone size: .
V gene: TRBV2
CDR3 DNA: TGTGCCAGCAGTGATTACAGGGGGGGGCCTTCCGATGAGCAGTTCTTC
CDR3 protein: CASSDYRGGPSDEQFF

D gene: .
J gene: TRBJ2-3
clone size: .
V gene: TRBV29-1
CDR3 DNA: TGCAGCTACCAGGAGGGAACCACAGATACGCAGTATTTT
CDR3 protein: CSYQEGTTDTQYF

D gene: .
J gene: TRBJ2-1
clone size: .
V gene: TRBV28
CDR3 DNA: TGTGCCAGCAAGGGGGAGTGGGAGCAGTTCTTC
CDR3 protein: CASKGEWEQFF

D gene: .
J gene: TRBJ2-1
clone size: few
V gene: TRBV7-8
CDR3 DNA: TGTGCCAGCAGCTTAGGCTCCCAGGGGGAGCAGTTCTTC
CDR3 protein: CASSLGSQGEQFF

D gene: TRBD1
J gene: TRBJ2-1
clone size: .
V gene: TRBV7-2
CDR3 DNA: TGTGCCAGCGGGACAGGGGGCAATGAGCAGTTCTTC
CDR3 protein: CASGTGGNEQFF

D gene: .
J gene: TRBJ1-5
clone size: .
V gene: TRBV7-9
CDR3 DNA: TGTGCCAGCAGCTTACAGGCCCCTCCCCAGCCCCAGCATTTT
CDR3 protein: CASSLQAPPQPQHF

D gene: .
J gene: TRBJ1-1
clone size: once
V gene: TRBV9
CDR3 DNA: TGTGCCAGCAGCGTCGGACAGATGAACACTGAAGCTTTCTTT
CDR3 protein: CASSVGQMNTEAFF

D gene: .
J gene: TRBJ2-1
clone size: few
V gene: TRBV27
CDR3 DNA: TGTGCCAGCAGTTTACGTCGTCCCTACAATGAGCAGTTCTTC
CDR3 protein: CASSLRRPYNEQFF